This T cell receptor (beta chain) is drawn from a study of early T cells in non-severe SARS-CoV-2 infection. Each cDNA molecule carried a unique molecular identifier. Each CDR3 protein gets one entry after TCRdb re-called the 5' RACE reads with MiXCR. The table includes tens of thousands of distinct CDR3 sequences, under 15% detected once. The CDR3 consists of 13 residues. Trimming cost V 7 bases and J 3 bases; bases outside gene matches: 3. Looked up from germline, CDR1 is SNHLY and CDR2 is FYNNEI. On this clonotype: Its target is unknown.

Findings and limits, study-wide: There was a bias toward anti-spike CD8 responses in VDJdb matching, which missed private and CD4 specificities.

The clonotype comes from an adult who was a healthcare worker with PCR-confirmed SARS-CoV-2 infection or an uninfected control (not recorded which). The sequenced material came from whole blood. The V gene is TRBV2, the J gene TRBJ2-1, with 7 bases matching TRBD2. For the CDR3, the DNA is TGTGCCAGCATAGGGGACTACTACAATGAGCAGTTCTTC. Its protein product is CASIGDYYNEQFF.